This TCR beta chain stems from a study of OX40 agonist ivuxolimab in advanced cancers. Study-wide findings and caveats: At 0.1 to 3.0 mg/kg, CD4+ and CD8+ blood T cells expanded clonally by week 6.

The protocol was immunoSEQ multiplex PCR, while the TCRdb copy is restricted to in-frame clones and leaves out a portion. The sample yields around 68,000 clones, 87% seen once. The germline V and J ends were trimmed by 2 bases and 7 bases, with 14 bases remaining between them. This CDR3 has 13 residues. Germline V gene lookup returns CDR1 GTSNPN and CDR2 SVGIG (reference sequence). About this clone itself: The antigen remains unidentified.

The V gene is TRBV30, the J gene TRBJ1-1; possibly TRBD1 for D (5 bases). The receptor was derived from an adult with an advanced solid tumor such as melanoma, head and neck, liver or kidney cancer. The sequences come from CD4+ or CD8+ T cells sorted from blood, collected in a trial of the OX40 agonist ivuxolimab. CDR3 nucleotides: TGTGCCTGGAGTCGGGGGTGGTCAGGTGAAGCTTTCTTT. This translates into CAWSRGWSGEAFF.